The 30 T cell receptor beta chains below were found in one sample sequenced in a study of T cells expressing NK-cell markers. TCRdb processed the 5' RACE reads again and assigns one entry to each CDR3 protein, with no DNA. The listing contains around 470,000 distinct CDR3 sequences. What was sequenced was blood T cells: a sorted CD56 or NKG2C T cell subset, CD4+ or CD8+ T cells, or bulk PBMC T cells (not recorded which). All receptors come from a woman between 45 and 60 years old in good health.

The CDR3 spells CASSVSGGLQETQYF. This chain connects TRBV9 to TRBJ2-5; checking the TCRdb D call of TRBD1 is not possible without DNA. The CDR3 contains 15 residues. CDR1 and CDR2 from the germline V gene are SGDLS and YYNGEE. Combining the CDR3 with reference TRBV9 and TRBJ2-5 gives the whole variable domain DSGVTQTPKHLITATGQRVTLRCSPRSGDLSVYWYQQSLDQGLQFLIQYYNGEERAKGNILERFSAQQFPDLHSELNLSSLELGDSALYFCASSVSGGLQETQYFGPGTRLLVL.

The rearrangement joins TRBV11-2 to TRBJ2-3; the D gene TCRdb calls, TRBD1, cannot be checked with no DNA. The germline CDR1 and CDR2 sequences are SGHAT and FQNNGV. This CDR3 spans 15 amino acids. The CDR3 reads CASSLSGSSADTQYF.

The V gene is TRBV12-3 or TRBV12-4, the J gene TRBJ2-3; the TCRdb call, TRBD1, lacks DNA for checking. The CDR3 length is 13 residues. The CDR3 here is CATGPGGTDTQYF.

The chain uses TRBV5-6 and TRBJ2-1; there is no DNA to check the TCRdb D call of TRBD2. This CDR3 comprises 15 residues. Germline values: CDR1 SGHDT, CDR2 YYEEEE. CDR3: CASSWGSGTDNEQFF.

This rearrangement joins TRBV2 to TRBJ1-4; TCRdb designates TRBD1, a call that cannot be tested without DNA. The CDR3 sequence is 14 residues long. Germline lookup yields CDR1 SNHLY and CDR2 FYNNEI. CDR3 sequence: CASRGTGGNEKLFF. The entire variable domain, with the rest obtained from reference TRBV2 and TRBJ1-4, is as follows: EPEVTQTPSHQVTQMGQEVILRCVPISNHLYFYWYRQILGQKVEFLVSFYNNEISEKSEIFDDQFSVERPDGSNFTLKIRSTKLEDSAMYFCASRGTGGNEKLFFGSGTQLSVL.

The chain has TRBV11-3 and TRBJ1-2. This CDR3 comprises 13 residues. Germline CDR1 SGHNT, CDR2 YENEEA. CDR3 sequence reads: CASSPRMDSGYTF.

The gene calls are TRBV27 and TRBJ2-3. Looked up from germline, CDR1 is MNHEY and CDR2 is SMNVEV (reference sequence). The CDR3 sequence is 14 residues long. CDR3 sequence: CASSFPKITDTQYF.

The rearrangement joins TRBV5-1 to TRBJ2-1; the TCRdb D gene call, TRBD1, has no DNA to confirm it. This CDR3 region has 13 residues. The germline CDR1 and CDR2 sequences are SGHRS and YFSETQ. The CDR3 region is CASSFDDRGEQFF. The entire variable domain, with the rest obtained from reference TRBV5-1 and TRBJ2-1, is as follows: KAGVTQTPRYLIKTRGQQVTLSCSPISGHRSVSWYQQTPGQGLQFLFEYFSETQRNKGNFPGRFSGRQFSNSRSEMNVSTLELGDSALYLCASSFDDRGEQFFGPGTRLTVL.

This chain links TRBV19 with TRBJ1-1; as DNA is missing, the TRBD1 call by TCRdb cannot be tested. Per germline, CDR1 LNHDA and CDR2 SQIVND (reference sequence). This CDR3 is built from 14 residues. This chain's CDR3 is CASKNADRGRGAFF. The variable domain in full, completed from reference TRBV19 and TRBJ1-1, reads DGGITQSPKYLFRKEGQNVTLSCEQNLNHDAMYWYRQDPGQGLRLIYYSQIVNDFQKGDIAEGYSVSREKKESFPLTVTSAQKNPTAFYLCASKNADRGRGAFFGQGTRLTVV.

The rearrangement links TRBV20-1 to TRBJ2-1; absent DNA, TCRdb's TRBD2 call cannot be checked. In germline, CDR1 is DFQATT, CDR2 SNEGSKA (reference sequence). There are 11 residues in the CDR3. CDR3 region: CSGLLYNEQFF.

V gene TRBV15 combines with J gene TRBJ2-1; TCRdb names TRBD2, which stays unverified in the absence of DNA. CDR1 is LNHNV, CDR2 YYDKDF, per germline (reference sequence). The CDR3 is made up of 16 amino acids. This chain's CDR3 is CATSRGDAGWVNEQFF.

The gene calls are TRBV28 and TRBJ2-1; TCRdb lists TRBD1, though no DNA is available to test this call. The CDR3 is 16 amino acids. Germline loops: CDR1 MDHEN, CDR2 SYDVKM. The CDR3 is CASLSPRHPWYNEQFF.

This chain uses TRBV12-3 or TRBV12-4 with TRBJ2-7; there is no DNA to check the TCRdb D call of TRBD1. The CDR3 is made up of 15 amino acids. The CDR3 protein is CASSLWGSASYEQYF.

The chain is built from TRBV5-1 and TRBJ1-1; TCRdb designates TRBD1, a call that cannot be tested without DNA. Germline CDR1 is SGHRS and CDR2 is YFSETQ. The CDR3 is 18 amino acids. CDR3 in amino acids: CASSLEPRTGVLNTEAFF.

The CDR3: CASSSPLLAGVPDTQYF. This chain links TRBV5-5 with TRBJ2-3; no DNA is available, so the TRBD2 call from TCRdb remains unchecked. CDR1 and CDR2 (germline): SGHKS, YYEKEE (reference sequence). The CDR3 contains 17 residues.

The genes are TRBV5-6 and TRBJ2-7; TCRdb's D call, TRBD1, is unchecked because there is no DNA. CDR3 length: 14 residues. From germline, CDR1 is SGHDT and CDR2 YYEEEE. The CDR3 loop reads CASTLGGQGLLQYF.

The chain recombines TRBV5-1 with TRBJ2-1. CDR1 is SGHRS and CDR2 is YFSETQ in the germline V gene. This CDR3 spans 14 amino acids. The CDR3 loop reads CASSLGTERSEQFF.

The rearrangement joins TRBV4-1 to TRBJ1-1. Germline CDR1 reads MGHRA; CDR2 reads YSYEKL. This CDR3 is 15 amino acids long. The CDR3 is CASSQPIIRNTEAFF.

This sequence joins TRBV30 and TRBJ2-1. The CDR3 extends over 12 amino acids. From germline, CDR1 is GTSNPN and CDR2 SVGIG (reference sequence). The CDR3: CAWSVRGNEQFF.

The V and J genes are TRBV10-3 and TRBJ2-3. Per germline, CDR1 ENHRY and CDR2 SYGVKD. This CDR3 contains 15 residues. CDR3 loop: CAISESSTDTDTQYF.

V usage is TRBV9 and J usage is TRBJ2-1. Germline CDR1 SGDLS, CDR2 YYNGEE. The CDR3 contains 14 residues. The CDR3 spells CASSQLSGTGEQFF.

V usage is TRBV5-5 and J usage is TRBJ2-1. The germline V gene has CDR1 SGHKS and CDR2 YYEKEE (reference sequence). CDR3 length: 15 amino acids. The CDR3 spells CASSFAVGSYNEQFF.

The chain joins TRBV5-1 to TRBJ1-1; TCRdb outputs TRBD1, but without DNA this stays unchecked. CDR1 SGHRS and CDR2 YFSETQ come from the germline V gene. The CDR3 has 14 amino acids. CDR3 in amino acids: CASSLAGVGTEAFF.

This chain joins TRBV12-3 or TRBV12-4 and TRBJ2-1; TCRdb's D call of TRBD1 is untestable without DNA. The CDR3 consists of 12 residues. The CDR3 is CASTPGWDEQFF.

V is TRBV29-1 and J is TRBJ2-1; with no DNA, the TCRdb D assignment of TRBD1 cannot be verified. CDR1 and CDR2 (germline): SQVTM, ANQGSEA. CDR3 length equals 12 residues. This chain's CDR3 is CSATESLYEQFF.

The chain is built from TRBV4-1 and TRBJ2-1; TCRdb outputs TRBD1, but without DNA this stays unchecked. The CDR3 contains 15 residues. CDR1 and CDR2 (germline): MGHRA, YSYEKL. This chain's CDR3 is CASSQEETGYNEQFF.

This rearrangement joins TRBV14 to TRBJ2-1; without DNA, the TCRdb call of TRBD2 cannot be checked. Germline V gene sequence: CDR1 SGHDN, CDR2 FVKESK. The CDR3 length is 16 residues. CDR3 loop: CASSQVVLQGSAEQFF.

The rearrangement uses TRBV7-9 and TRBJ2-3; TCRdb indicates TRBD2, and absent DNA this call remains unverified. Germline V lookup: CDR1 SEHNR, CDR2 FQNEAQ (reference sequence). The CDR3 has 16 amino acids. The CDR3 is CASSYVAGAHIDTQYF.

The chain links TRBV5-1 to TRBJ2-1; the D gene TCRdb calls, TRBD1, cannot be checked with no DNA. The CDR3 covers 13 residues. The germline V gene encodes CDR1 SGHRS and CDR2 YFSETQ. CDR3 residues: CARPQSGYNEQFF.

The chain links TRBV15 to TRBJ1-1; the D call from TCRdb, TRBD1, cannot be confirmed without DNA. Germline lookup yields CDR1 LNHNV and CDR2 YYDKDF (reference sequence). The CDR3 loop spans 14 amino acids. Here the CDR3 reads CATSPEGMNTEAFF.